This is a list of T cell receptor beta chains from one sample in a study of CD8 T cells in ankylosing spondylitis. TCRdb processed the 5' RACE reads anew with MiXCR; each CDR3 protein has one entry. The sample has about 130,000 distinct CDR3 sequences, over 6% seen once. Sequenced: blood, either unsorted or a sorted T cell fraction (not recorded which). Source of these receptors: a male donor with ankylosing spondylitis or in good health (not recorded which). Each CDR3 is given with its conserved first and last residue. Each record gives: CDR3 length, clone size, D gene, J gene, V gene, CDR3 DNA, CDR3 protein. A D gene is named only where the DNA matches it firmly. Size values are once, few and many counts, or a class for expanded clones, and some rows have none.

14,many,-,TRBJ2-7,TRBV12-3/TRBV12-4,TGTGCCAGCAGTTTATATGGTCCCAACTACGAGCAGTACTTC,CASSLYGPNYEQYF
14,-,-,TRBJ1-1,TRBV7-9,TGTGCCAGCAGCTTCGAGTCGGGGTACACTGAAGCTTTCTTT,CASSFESGYTEAFF
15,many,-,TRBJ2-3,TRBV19,TGTGCCAGTAGTGTAAAGCGGGCAGGCACAGATACGCAGTATTTT,CASSVKRAGTDTQYF
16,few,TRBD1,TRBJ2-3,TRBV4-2,TGTGCCAGCAGCCCGGGGACAGCGACTAGCACAGATACGCAGTATTTT,CASSPGTATSTDTQYF
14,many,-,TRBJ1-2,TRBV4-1,TGCGCCAGCAGCCAAGATCGCCAGTTCTATGGCTACACCTTC,CASSQDRQFYGYTF
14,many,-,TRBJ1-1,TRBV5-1,TGCGCCAGCAGTAGAGGGGACATGAACACTGAAGCTTTCTTT,CASSRGDMNTEAFF
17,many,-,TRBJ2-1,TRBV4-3,TGCGCCAGCAGCCAAGATGGGTTAGCGAGAAGCCCGAATGAGCAGTTCTTC,CASSQDGLARSPNEQFF
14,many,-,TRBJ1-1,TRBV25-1,TGTGCCAGCAGTGAACGGGCGGTGAACACTGAAGCTTTCTTT,CASSERAVNTEAFF
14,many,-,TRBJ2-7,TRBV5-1,TGCGCCAGCAGGAAGGACAGCGACACCTACGAGCAGTACTTC,CASRKDSDTYEQYF
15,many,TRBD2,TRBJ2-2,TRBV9,TGTGCCAGCAGCGTAGAAGCGGGGTACACCGGGGAGCTGTTTTTT,CASSVEAGYTGELFF
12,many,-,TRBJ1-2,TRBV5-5,TGTGCCAGCAGCTTCTACGTGGGTGGCTACACCTTC,CASSFYVGGYTF
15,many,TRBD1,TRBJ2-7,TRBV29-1,TGCAGCGCTCGGGACGGCCCAAGGACAGGGGTCGAGCAGTACTTC,CSARDGPRTGVEQYF
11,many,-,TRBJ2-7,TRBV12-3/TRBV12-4,TGTGCCAGCAGTTTTAACTACGAGCAGTACTTC,CASSFNYEQYF
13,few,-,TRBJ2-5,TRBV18,TGTGCCAGCTCACCCAGGTTTCAAGAGACCCAGTACTTC,CASSPRFQETQYF
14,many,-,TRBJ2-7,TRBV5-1,TGCGCCAGCAGCCACCCTAAGGGCGACAACGAGCAGTACTTC,CASSHPKGDNEQYF
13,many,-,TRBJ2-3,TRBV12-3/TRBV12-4,TGTGCCAGCAGTTTAGACGCCACAGATACGCAGTATTTT,CASSLDATDTQYF
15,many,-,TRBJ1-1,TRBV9,TGTGCCAGCAGCGTAGCGGGGGGGATGAACACTGAAGCTTTCTTT,CASSVAGGMNTEAFF
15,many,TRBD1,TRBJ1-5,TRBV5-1,TGCGCCAGCAGCTTGTCGGGACAGAGAAATCAGCCCCAGCATTTT,CASSLSGQRNQPQHF
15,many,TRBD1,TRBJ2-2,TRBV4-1,TGCGCCAGCAGCCTCACCGGGACAGGGATCGGGGAGCTGTTTTTT,CASSLTGTGIGELFF
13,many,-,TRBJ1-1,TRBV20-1,TGCAGTGCTGTACGGGACACCAACACTGAAGCTTTCTTT,CSAVRDTNTEAFF
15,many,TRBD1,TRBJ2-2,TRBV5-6,TGTGCCAGCAGCTTGACAGGGGGCTTCACCGGGGAGCTGTTTTTT,CASSLTGGFTGELFF
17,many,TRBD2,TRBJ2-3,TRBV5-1,TGCGCCAGCAGCTCCTTTAGCGGGAGTCGTAGCACAGATACGCAGTATTTT,CASSSFSGSRSTDTQYF
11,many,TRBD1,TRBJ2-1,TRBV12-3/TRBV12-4,TGTGCCAGCTCCCAGGGGGATGAGCAGTTCTTC,CASSQGDEQFF
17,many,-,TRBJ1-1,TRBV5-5,TGTGCCAGCAGCTTTAGCTCAGGTCGGGCCATGAACACTGAAGCTTTCTTT,CASSFSSGRAMNTEAFF
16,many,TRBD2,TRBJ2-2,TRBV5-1,TGCGCCAGCAGCCTAAGACTAGCGGGGAACACCGGGGAGCTGTTTTTT,CASSLRLAGNTGELFF
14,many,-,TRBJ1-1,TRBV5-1,TGCGCCAGCAGCATGGGACAAAAGGGGGCTGAAGCTTTCTTT,CASSMGQKGAEAFF
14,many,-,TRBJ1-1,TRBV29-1,TGCAGCGTTGAAGGTTCTATGGGGAACACTGAAGCTTTCTTT,CSVEGSMGNTEAFF